The subject of this entry is one TCR beta chain. The sample comes from a study of blood T cell repertoires in COVID-19. About the research overall: Spain, Italy and the United States supplied samples that represented acute and convalescent COVID-19.

Germline values: CDR1 SGHRS, CDR2 YFSETQ. CDR3 length: 15 residues. Trimming cost V 0 bases and J 6 bases, with 13 bases left between them. Some clones are missing from TCRdb's copy, which holds only in-frame ones; the method was immunoSEQ multiplex PCR. The sample carries nearly 300,000 clones, approximately 88% recorded once. The sequence came from a woman in her 30s who had recovered from COVID-19. The specimen was peripheral blood. The chain has TRBV5-1 and TRBJ2-1; TRBD2 is a possible D gene (7 bases). The CDR3 reads CASSLGTGRGNEQFF. CDR3 nucleotide sequence: TGCGCCAGCAGCTTGGGAACAGGGAGGGGCAATGAGCAGTTCTTC.